This T cell receptor (beta chain) was observed in a study of blood T cell repertoires in COVID-19. The assay was immunoSEQ multiplex PCR, and TCRdb's table has in-frame clones only and misses some. The sample holds around 97,000 clones, around 87% seen once. This clone has just one count. The germline gene is not matched at one end of the junction; a read error may be the cause. The V gene's germline CDR1 is SGHAT and CDR2 FQNNGV. There are 15 residues in the CDR3. V gene TRBV11-2 combines with J gene TRBJ2-7, with 10 bases aligning to TRBD2. The sequence was obtained from a human donor in a cohort sampled during active COVID-19. Sequencing was done on a sample of peripheral blood. Here the CDR3 reads CASSLEGLAEARPSF. CDR3 sequence (DNA): TGTGCCAGCAGCTTAGAAGGACTAGCGGAGGCCCGCCCGTCCTTC.